A single T cell receptor (beta chain) is shown here with its context. Its cognate antigen is unknown. The sample is drawn from a study of regulatory and conventional T cells in RAG deficiency. Findings of the study overall: RAG-deficient patients showed markedly lower Shannon entropy and higher Simpson indices than control T-cell subsets.

The method was immunoSEQ multiplex PCR; TCRdb's version includes in-frame clones alone and lacks a portion of them. The table includes about 30,000 clones, 85% to 90% detected once. V shed 5 bases and J 5 bases; nucleotides not matched to a gene: 11. The germline CDR1 and CDR2 sequences are LNHDA and SQIVND (reference sequence). The CDR3 sequence is 16 residues long. Separately, the same data were catalogued under a study of regulatory T cells. In that study: The primer mix had 52 TRBV and 13 TRBJ primers.

V and J are TRBV19 and TRBJ2-5; 10 nucleotides agree with TRBD2. Sequenced: CD8+ T cells sorted from blood. This TCR derives from a human donor in good health. The CDR3 spells CASSQGASGSRETQYF. The CDR3 DNA reads TGTGCCAGTAGTCAAGGGGCTAGCGGGAGTCGGGAGACCCAGTACTTC.